Listed below are T cell receptor beta chains from one sample, sequenced in a study of blood T cell repertoires in COVID-19. Repertoires were generated with immunoSEQ multiplex PCR, while TCRdb's copy carries only in-frame clones and drops some. The sample has about 170,000 clones, about 88% seen once. The sequencing input was peripheral blood. These receptor sequences come from a man in his fifties or sixties who had recovered from COVID-19. Each CDR3 is given with its conserved first and last residue. A D gene is named only where the DNA matches it firmly. Not every row has a clone size; where given, it reads once, few, many or a size class.

TRBV27,-,TRBJ2-2,TRBD1,CASSWGTGATGELFF,TGTGCCAGCAGTTGGGGGACAGGGGCCACCGGGGAGCTGTTTTTT
TRBV5-1,-,TRBJ2-7,-,CASSPEGRAAYEQYF,TGCGCCAGCTCCCCGGAGGGCAGGGCCGCCTACGAGCAGTACTTC
TRBV6-2/TRBV6-3,-,TRBJ1-1,TRBD1,CASSYPRTGLFATEAFF,TGTGCCAGCAGTTACCCCCGGACAGGGCTATTCGCGACTGAAGCTTTCTTT
TRBV18,-,TRBJ2-2,-,CASSPARSGELFF,TGTGCCAGCTCCCCAGCGAGATCCGGGGAGCTGTTTTTT
TRBV7-8,-,TRBJ2-7,-,CASSLTANYEQYF,TGTGCCAGCAGCTTAACAGCTAACTACGAGCAGTACTTC
TRBV18,-,TRBJ2-1,-,CASSPLPTSDNEQFF,TGTGCCAGCTCACCACTTCCGACTAGTGACAATGAGCAGTTCTTC
TRBV7-2,-,TRBJ2-1,-,CASSLVKGDNEQFF,TGTGCCAGCAGCTTAGTAAAAGGGGACAATGAGCAGTTCTTC
TRBV7-7,-,TRBJ2-2,TRBD2,CASSLGLAGAGELFF,TGTGCCAGCAGCTTAGGTCTAGCGGGAGCCGGGGAGCTGTTTTTT
TRBV27,few,TRBJ1-2,-,CASSPPGRVFGYTF,TGTGCCAGCAGCCCCCCCGGGAGGGTATTCGGCTACACCTTC
TRBV9,-,TRBJ1-2,TRBD1,CASSVAAGGTGGGYTF,TGTGCCAGCAGCGTAGCCGCAGGGGGGACAGGGGGCGGCTACACCTTC
TRBV5-1,once,TRBJ1-6,TRBD1,CASSSGQRNNSPLHF,TGCGCCAGCAGCTCGGGACAGCGAAATAATTCACCCCTCCACTTT
TRBV6-5,-,TRBJ2-5,-,CASSYSPQGKGETQYF,TGTGCCAGCAGTTACTCTCCGCAGGGGAAAGGAGAGACCCAGTACTTC
TRBV13,-,TRBJ2-2,-,CASSSHRGPGDTGELFF,TGTGCCAGCAGCTCTCACAGGGGCCCGGGGGACACCGGGGAGCTGTTTTTT
TRBV3-1/TRBV3-2,-,TRBJ1-1,TRBD1,CASSQSRAGGWTEAFF,TGTGCCAGCAGCCAATCCCGCGCAGGGGGCTGGACTGAAGCTTTCTTT
TRBV9,-,TRBJ2-2,TRBD2,CASSVAPTSWLFF,TGTGCCAGCAGCGTAGCCCCGACTAGCTGGCTGTTTTTT
TRBV3-1/TRBV3-2,-,TRBJ1-1,-,CASSQLIGDTEAFF,TGTGCCAGCAGCCAACTTATCGGAGATACTGAAGCTTTCTTT
TRBV9,once,TRBJ2-5,TRBD2,CASSGGTSGLQETQYF,TGTGCCAGCAGCGGGGGGACTAGCGGCCTCCAAGAGACCCAGTACTTC
TRBV28,-,TRBJ2-2,TRBD2,CASTLTSASGELFF,TGTGCCAGCACCCTAACTAGCGCGTCCGGGGAGCTGTTTTTT
TRBV6-5,-,TRBJ2-2,-,CATCGDTGELFF,TGTGCCACCTGCGGGGACACCGGGGAGCTGTTTTTT
TRBV7-9,-,TRBJ1-1,-,CASSLLSGLEAFF,TGTGCCAGCAGCCTTTTGTCTGGCCTTGAAGCTTTCTTT